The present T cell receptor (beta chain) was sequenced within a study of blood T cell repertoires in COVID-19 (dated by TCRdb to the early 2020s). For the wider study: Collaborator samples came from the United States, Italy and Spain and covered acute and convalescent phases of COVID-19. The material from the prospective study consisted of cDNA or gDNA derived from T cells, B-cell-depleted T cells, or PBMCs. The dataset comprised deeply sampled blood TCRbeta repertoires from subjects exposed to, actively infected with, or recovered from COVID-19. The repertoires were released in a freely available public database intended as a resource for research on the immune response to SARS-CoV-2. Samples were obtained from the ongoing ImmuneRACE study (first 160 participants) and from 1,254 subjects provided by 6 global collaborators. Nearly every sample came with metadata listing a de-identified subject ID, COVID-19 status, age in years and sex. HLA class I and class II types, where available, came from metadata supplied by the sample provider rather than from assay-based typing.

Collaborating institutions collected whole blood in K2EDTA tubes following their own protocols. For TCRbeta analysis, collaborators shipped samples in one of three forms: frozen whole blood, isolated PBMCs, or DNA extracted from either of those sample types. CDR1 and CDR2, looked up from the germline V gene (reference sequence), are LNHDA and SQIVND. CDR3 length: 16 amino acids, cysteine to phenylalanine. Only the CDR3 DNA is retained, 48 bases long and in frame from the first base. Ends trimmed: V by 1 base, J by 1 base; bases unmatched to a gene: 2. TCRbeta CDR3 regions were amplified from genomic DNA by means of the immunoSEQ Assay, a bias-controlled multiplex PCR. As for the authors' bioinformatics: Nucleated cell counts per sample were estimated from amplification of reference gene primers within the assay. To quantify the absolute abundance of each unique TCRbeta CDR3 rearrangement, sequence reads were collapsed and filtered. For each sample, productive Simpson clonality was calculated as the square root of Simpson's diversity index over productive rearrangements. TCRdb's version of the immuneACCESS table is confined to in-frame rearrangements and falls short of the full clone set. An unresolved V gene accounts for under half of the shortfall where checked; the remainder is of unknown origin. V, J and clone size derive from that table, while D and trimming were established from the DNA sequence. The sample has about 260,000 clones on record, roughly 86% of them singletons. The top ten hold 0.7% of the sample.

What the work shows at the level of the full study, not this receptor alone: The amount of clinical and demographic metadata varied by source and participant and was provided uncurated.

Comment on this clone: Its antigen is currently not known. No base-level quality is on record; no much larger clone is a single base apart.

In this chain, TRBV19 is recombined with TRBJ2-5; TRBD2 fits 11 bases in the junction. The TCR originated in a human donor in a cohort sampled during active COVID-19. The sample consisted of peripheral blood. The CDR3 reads CASSIGLAGGQETQYF. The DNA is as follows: TGTGCCAGTAGTATAGGGCTAGCGGGAGGCCAAGAGACCCAGTACTTC.